This is a list of T cell receptor beta chains from one sample in a study of early T cells in non-severe SARS-CoV-2 infection. TCRdb re-called the 5' RACE reads with MiXCR, one entry per CDR3 protein. In the table there are some 46,000 distinct CDR3 sequences, around a tenth of which are singletons. Sequenced input: whole blood. The receptors stem from an adult who was a healthcare worker with PCR-confirmed SARS-CoV-2 infection or an uninfected control (not recorded which). The CDR3 runs from the conserved cysteine through the conserved F or W.

>TRBJ2-7|TRBV29-1
CSVVLDSGSYEQYF
>TRBJ2-2|TRBV24-1
CATSDLHSGFTGELFF
>TRBJ1-2|TRBV12-5
CASGSAGFSLTNYGYTF
>TRBJ2-6|TRBV2
CASSEVGQGSAGANVLTF
>TRBJ2-6|TRBV5-4
CASSALSGANVLTF
>TRBJ2-7|TRBV7-2
CASSLNARNEQYF
>TRBJ2-7|TRBV5-4
CASSKRGRSYEQYF
>TRBJ2-2|TRBV28
CASSDLGGPNTGELFF
>TRBJ1-1|TRBV6-2/TRBV6-3
CASSSGGNTEAFF
>TRBJ2-7|TRBV29-1
CSVETLAGGGEQYF
>TRBJ1-5|TRBV10-2
CASSPQGVQPQHF
>TRBJ2-2|TRBV9
CASSVGLSAGELFF
>TRBJ2-2|TRBV28
CASSYRGGGELFF
>TRBJ2-3|TRBV27
CASSLSWTSAIRSDTQYF
>TRBJ2-5|TRBV15
CATGNISQETQYF
>TRBJ1-1|TRBV2
CASSVKGLGTEAFF
>TRBJ2-1|TRBV12-3/TRBV12-4
CASSLWPAGNEQFF
>TRBJ1-1|TRBV12-3/TRBV12-4
CASRERGRGIDTEAFF
>TRBJ1-5|TRBV6-5
CASSPQGGGNQPQHF
>TRBJ2-1|TRBV19
CASTTAGGYWYNEQFF
>TRBJ2-4|TRBV25-1
CASSEEGIKNIQYF
>TRBJ2-2|TRBV28
CASSPGRYTGELFF
>TRBJ2-1|TRBV5-1
CASSQLAGMNEQFF
>TRBJ1-4|TRBV18
CASSPPLGEKLFF
>TRBJ2-1|TRBV10-3
CAISDSNSYNEQFF
>TRBJ2-1|TRBV20-1
CSGHRDSHNEQFF
>TRBJ1-1|TRBV25-1
CASSPQRKVNTEAFF
>TRBJ2-1|TRBV19
CASRKEAYNEQFF
>TRBJ2-7|TRBV28
CASTRGQGYEQYF
>TRBJ2-1|TRBV7-2
CASSLFTVIAGKDNEQFF
>TRBJ2-1|TRBV12-3/TRBV12-4
CASSPTGGSYNEQFF
>TRBJ1-1|TRBV2
CASSKMWDTEAFF
>TRBJ1-2|TRBV14
CASSQAGGGGYTF
>TRBJ2-1|TRBV7-2
CASSSTVAEQFF
>TRBJ2-7|TRBV28
CASSPWGVAGASEQYF
>TRBJ2-1|TRBV11-3
CASSPGGGNEQFF
>TRBJ2-7|TRBV25-1
CASSESERAYEQYF
>TRBJ1-1|TRBV30
CAWGNTEAFF
>TRBJ1-1|TRBV6-5
CASSYSTSQEGAFF
>TRBJ1-5|TRBV28
CASSFFGNSNQPQHF
>TRBJ2-7|TRBV29-1
CSVHGQSSYEQYF